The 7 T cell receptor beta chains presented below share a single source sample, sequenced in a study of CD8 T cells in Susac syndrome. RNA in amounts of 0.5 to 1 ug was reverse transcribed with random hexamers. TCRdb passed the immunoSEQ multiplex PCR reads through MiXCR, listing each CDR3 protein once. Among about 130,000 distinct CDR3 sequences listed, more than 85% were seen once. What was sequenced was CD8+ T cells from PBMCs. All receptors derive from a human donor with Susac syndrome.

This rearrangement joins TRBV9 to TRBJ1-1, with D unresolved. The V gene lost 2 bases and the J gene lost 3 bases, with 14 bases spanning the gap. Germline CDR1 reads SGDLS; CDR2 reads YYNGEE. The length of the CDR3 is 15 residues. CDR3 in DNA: TGTGCCAGCAGCGTTGTAGAAGGGCCTGACACTGAAGCTTTCTTT. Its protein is CASSVVEGPDTEAFF. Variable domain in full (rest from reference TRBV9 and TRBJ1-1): DSGVTQTPKHLITATGQRVTLRCSPRSGDLSVYWYQQSLDQGLQFLIQYYNGEERAKGNILERFSAQQFPDLHSELNLSSLELGDSALYFCASSVVEGPDTEAFFGQGTRLTVV.

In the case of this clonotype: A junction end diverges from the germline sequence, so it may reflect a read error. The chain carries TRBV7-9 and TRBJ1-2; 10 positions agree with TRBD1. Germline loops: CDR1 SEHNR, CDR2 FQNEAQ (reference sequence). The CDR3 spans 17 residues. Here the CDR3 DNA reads TGTGCCAGCAGCGTAGCCGGGACAGGGGAGCGGAGCTATGGCTACACCTTC. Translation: CASSVAGTGERSYGYTF.

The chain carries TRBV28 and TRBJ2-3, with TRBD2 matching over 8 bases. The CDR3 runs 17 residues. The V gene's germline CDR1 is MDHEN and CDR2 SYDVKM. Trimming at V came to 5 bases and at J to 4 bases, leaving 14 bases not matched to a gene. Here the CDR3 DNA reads TGTGCCAGCAGTCCTACCTCTGGCGGGAGGTTTGCAGATACGCAGTATTTT. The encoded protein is CASSPTSGGRFADTQYF.

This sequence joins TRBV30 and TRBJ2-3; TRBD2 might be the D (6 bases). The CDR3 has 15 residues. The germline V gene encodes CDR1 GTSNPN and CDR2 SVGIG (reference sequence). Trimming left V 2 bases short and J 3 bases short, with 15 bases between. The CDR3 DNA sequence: TGTGCCTGGAGTATGACTAGAGGAAGTACAGATACGCAGTATTTT. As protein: CAWSMTRGSTDTQYF.

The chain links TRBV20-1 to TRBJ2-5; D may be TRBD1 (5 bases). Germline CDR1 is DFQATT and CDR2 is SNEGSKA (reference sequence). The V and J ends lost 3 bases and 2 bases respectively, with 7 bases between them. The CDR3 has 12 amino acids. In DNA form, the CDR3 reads TGCAGTGCTAGGACAGCTCAAGAGACCCAGTACTTC. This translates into CSARTAQETQYF.

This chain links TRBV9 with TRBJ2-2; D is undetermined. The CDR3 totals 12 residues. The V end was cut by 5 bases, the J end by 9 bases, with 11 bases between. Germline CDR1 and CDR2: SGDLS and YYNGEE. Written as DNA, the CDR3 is TGTGCCAGCAGGGACGCTGGGTGGGAGCTGTTTTTT. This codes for CASRDAGWELFF.

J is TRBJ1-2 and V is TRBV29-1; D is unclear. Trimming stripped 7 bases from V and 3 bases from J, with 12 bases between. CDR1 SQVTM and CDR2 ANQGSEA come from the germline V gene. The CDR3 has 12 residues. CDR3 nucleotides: TGCAGCGGGCTTGACACAGACTATGGCTACACCTTC. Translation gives CSGLDTDYGYTF.